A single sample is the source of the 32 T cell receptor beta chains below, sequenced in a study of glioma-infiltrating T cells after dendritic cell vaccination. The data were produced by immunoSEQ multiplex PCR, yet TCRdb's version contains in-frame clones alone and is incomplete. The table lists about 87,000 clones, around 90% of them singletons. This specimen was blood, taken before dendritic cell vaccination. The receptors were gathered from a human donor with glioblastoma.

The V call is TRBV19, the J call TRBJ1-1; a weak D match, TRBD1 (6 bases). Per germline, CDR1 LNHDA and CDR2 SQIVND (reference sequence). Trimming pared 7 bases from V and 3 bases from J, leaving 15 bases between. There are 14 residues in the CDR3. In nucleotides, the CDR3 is TGTGCCAGTACCTCATTCAGGGGAGACACTGAAGCTTTCTTT. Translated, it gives CASTSFRGDTEAFF.

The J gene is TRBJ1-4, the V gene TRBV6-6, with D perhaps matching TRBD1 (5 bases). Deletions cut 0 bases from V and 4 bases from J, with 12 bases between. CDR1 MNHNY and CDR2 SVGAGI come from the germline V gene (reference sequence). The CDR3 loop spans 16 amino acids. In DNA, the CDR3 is TGTGCCAGCAGTTACTCGGGGCGAGACCTTAATGAAAAACTGTTTTTT. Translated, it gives CASSYSGRDLNEKLFF.

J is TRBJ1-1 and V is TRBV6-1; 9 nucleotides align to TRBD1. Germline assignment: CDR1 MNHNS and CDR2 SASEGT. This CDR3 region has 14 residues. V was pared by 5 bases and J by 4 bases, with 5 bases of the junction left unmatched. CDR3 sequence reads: CASSKPGQGTEAFF. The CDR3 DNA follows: TGTGCCAGCAGTAAACCGGGACAGGGCACTGAAGCTTTCTTT.

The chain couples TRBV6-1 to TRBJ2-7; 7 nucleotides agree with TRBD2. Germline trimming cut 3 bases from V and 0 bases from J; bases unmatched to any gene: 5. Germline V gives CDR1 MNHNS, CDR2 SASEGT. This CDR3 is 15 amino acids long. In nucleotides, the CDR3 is TGTGCCAGCAGTGACCACGGGACTAACTCCTACGAGCAGTACTTC. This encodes CASSDHGTNSYEQYF.

Here the CDR3 reads CASSQVGGGVAGDTQYF. The CDR3 nucleotides read TGTGCCAGCAGCCAAGTTGGAGGCGGGGTTGCGGGGGATACGCAGTATTTT. The chain combines TRBV4-2 with TRBJ2-3; tentative D call: TRBD2 (6 bases). This CDR3 comprises 17 residues. The V and J ends lost 1 base and 6 bases respectively, with 20 bases between them. Germline V lookup: CDR1 LGHNA, CDR2 YNFKEQ.

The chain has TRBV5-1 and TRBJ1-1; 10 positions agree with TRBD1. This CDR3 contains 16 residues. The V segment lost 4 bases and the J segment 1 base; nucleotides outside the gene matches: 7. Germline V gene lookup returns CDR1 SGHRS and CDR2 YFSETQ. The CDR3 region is CASSMTGGRTNTEAFF. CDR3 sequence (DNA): TGCGCCAGCAGCATGACAGGGGGCCGTACGAACACTGAAGCTTTCTTT.

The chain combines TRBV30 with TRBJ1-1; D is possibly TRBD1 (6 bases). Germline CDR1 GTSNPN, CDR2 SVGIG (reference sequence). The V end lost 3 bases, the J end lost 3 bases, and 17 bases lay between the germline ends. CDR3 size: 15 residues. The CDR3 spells CAWRDATGSDTEAFF. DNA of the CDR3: TGTGCCTGGAGGGACGCAACAGGGTCCGACACTGAAGCTTTCTTT. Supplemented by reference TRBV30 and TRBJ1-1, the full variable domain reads SQTIHQWPATLVQPVGSPLSLECTVEGTSNPNLYWYRQAAGRGLQLLFYSVGIGQISSEVPQNLSASRPQDRQFILSSKKLLLSDSGFYLCAWRDATGSDTEAFFGQGTRLTVV.

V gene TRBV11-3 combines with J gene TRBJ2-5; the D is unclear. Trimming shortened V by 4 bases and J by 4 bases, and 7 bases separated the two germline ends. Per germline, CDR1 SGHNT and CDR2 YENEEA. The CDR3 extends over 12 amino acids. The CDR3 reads CASSSLGETQYF. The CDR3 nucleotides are TGTGCCAGCAGCTCCCTAGGAGAGACCCAGTACTTC.

Here the CDR3 reads CASSRRTGTYNEQFF. The CDR3 DNA sequence: TGTGCCAGCAGCCGTCGGACAGGGACCTACAATGAGCAGTTCTTC. This chain joins TRBV6-5 and TRBJ2-1; 8 nucleotides agree with TRBD1. From germline, CDR1 is MNHEY and CDR2 SVGAGI. The trim removed 6 bases at V and 2 bases at J, leaving 6 bases unmatched. CDR3 size: 15 residues.

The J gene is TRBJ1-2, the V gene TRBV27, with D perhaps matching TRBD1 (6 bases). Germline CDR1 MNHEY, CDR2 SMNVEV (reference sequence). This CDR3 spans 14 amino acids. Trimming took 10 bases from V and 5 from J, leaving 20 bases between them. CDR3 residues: CATGQSYYSYGYTF. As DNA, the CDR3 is TGTGCCACAGGACAGTCCTACTATTCGTATGGCTACACCTTC.

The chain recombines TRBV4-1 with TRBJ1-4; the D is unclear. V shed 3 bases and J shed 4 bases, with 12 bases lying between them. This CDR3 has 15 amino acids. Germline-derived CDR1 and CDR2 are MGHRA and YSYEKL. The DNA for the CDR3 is TGCGCCAGCAGCCACGTCCGGGAGTTTAATGAAAAACTGTTTTTT. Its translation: CASSHVREFNEKLFF.

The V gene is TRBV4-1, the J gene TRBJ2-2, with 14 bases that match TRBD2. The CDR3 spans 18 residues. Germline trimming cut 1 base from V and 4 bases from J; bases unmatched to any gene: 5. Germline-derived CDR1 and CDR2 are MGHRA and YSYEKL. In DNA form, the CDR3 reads TGCGCCAGCAGCCAAGGGGGACTAGCGGGAGTAGGCACCGGGGAGCTGTTTTTT. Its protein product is CASSQGGLAGVGTGELFF.

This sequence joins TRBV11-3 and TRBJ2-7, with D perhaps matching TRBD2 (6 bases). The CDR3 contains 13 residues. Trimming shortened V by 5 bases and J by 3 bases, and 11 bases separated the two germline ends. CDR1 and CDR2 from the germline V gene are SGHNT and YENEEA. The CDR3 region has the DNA TGTGCCAGCAGCGCTTCGGACTACTACGAGCAGTACTTC. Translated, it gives CASSASDYYEQYF. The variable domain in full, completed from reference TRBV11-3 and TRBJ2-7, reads EAGVVQSPRYKIIEKKQPVAFWCNPISGHNTLYWYLQNLGQGPELLIRYENEEAVDDSQLPKDRFSAERLKGVDSTLKIQPAELGDSAVYLCASSASDYYEQYFGPGTRLTVT.

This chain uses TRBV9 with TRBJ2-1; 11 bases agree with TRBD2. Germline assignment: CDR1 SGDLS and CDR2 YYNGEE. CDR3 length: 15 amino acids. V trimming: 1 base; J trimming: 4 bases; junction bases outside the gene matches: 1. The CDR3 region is CASSVRTSGYNEQFF. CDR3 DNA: TGTGCCAGCAGCGTAAGGACTAGCGGGTACAATGAGCAGTTCTTC. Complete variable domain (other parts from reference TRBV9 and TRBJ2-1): DSGVTQTPKHLITATGQRVTLRCSPRSGDLSVYWYQQSLDQGLQFLIQYYNGEERAKGNILERFSAQQFPDLHSELNLSSLELGDSALYFCASSVRTSGYNEQFFGPGTRLTVL.

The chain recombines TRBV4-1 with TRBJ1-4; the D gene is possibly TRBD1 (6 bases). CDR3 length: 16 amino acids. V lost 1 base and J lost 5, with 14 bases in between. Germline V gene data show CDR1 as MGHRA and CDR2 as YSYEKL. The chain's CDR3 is CASSQGGLVRNEKLFF. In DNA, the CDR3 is TGCGCCAGCAGCCAAGGGGGGCTCGTACGAAATGAAAAACTGTTTTTT.

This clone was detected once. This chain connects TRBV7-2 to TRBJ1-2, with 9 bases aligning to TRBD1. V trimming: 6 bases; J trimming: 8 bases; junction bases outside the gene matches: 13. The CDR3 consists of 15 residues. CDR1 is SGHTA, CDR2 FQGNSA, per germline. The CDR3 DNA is TGTGCCAGCAGGAACCCCGGGACAGGGATGGGAGGCTACACCTTC. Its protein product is CASRNPGTGMGGYTF.

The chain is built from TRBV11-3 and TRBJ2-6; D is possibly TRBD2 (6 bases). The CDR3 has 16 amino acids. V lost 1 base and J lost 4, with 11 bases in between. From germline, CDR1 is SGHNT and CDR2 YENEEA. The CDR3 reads CASSLVGGIGANVLTF. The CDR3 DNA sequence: TGTGCCAGCAGCTTAGTAGGCGGGATAGGGGCCAACGTCCTGACTTTC.

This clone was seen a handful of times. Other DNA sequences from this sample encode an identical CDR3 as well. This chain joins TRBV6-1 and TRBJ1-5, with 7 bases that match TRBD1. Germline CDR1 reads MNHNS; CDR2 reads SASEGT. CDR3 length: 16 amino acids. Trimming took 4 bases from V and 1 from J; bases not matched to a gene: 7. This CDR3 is CASSGETGTSNQPQHF. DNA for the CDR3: TGTGCCAGCAGTGGAGAGACAGGGACAAGCAATCAGCCCCAGCATTTT.

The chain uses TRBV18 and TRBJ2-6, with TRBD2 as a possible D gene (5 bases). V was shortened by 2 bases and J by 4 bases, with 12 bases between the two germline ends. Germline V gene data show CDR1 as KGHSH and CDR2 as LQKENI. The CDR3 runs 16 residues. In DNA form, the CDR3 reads TGTGCCAGCTCACCATTAGGCCCGGGGGGGGCCAACGTCCTGACTTTC. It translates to CASSPLGPGGANVLTF. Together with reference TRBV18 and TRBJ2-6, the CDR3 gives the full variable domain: NAGVMQNPRHLVRRRGQEARLRCSPMKGHSHVYWYRQLPEEGLKFMVYLQKENIIDESGMPKERFSAEFPKEGPSILRIQQVVRGDSAAYFCASSPLGPGGANVLTFGAGSRLTVL.

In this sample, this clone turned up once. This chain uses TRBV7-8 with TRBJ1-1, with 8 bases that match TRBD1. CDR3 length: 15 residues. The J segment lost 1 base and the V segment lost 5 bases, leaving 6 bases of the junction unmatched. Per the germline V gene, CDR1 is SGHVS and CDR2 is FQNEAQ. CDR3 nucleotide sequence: TGTGCCAGCAGCAAACCAGGGGGCGGGAACACTGAAGCTTTCTTT. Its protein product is CASSKPGGGNTEAFF.

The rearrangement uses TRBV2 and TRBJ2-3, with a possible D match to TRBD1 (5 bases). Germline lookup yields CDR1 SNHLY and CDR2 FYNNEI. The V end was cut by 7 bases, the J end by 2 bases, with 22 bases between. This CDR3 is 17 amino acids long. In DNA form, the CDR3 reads TGTGCCAGCACCAAAGGGGCTGGGGTTCGCGCCACAGATACGCAGTATTTT. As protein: CASTKGAGVRATDTQYF.

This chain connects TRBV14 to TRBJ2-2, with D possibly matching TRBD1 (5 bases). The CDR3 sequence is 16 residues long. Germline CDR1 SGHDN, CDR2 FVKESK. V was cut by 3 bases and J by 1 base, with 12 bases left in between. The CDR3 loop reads CASSHLTEGNTGELFF. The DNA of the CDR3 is TGTGCCAGCAGCCACTTGACAGAAGGGAACACCGGGGAGCTGTTTTTT.

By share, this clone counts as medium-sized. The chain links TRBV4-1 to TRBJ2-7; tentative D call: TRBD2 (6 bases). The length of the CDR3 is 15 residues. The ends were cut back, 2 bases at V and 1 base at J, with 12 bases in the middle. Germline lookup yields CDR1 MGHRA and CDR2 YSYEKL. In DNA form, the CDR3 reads TGCGCCAGCAGCCAATCCGGGACTGGGTCCTACGAGCAGTACTTC. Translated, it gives CASSQSGTGSYEQYF.

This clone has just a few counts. CDR3 bases: TGTGCCAGCAGCTTAGGGGGCGGCGCGTCAAACTATGGCTACACCTTC. It specifies CASSLGGGASNYGYTF. This sequence joins TRBV7-2 and TRBJ1-2; maybe TRBD1 (5 bases). Trimming removed 1 base from V and 2 bases from J, with 14 bases in between. The CDR3 is 16 amino acids. Germline lookup yields CDR1 SGHTA and CDR2 FQGNSA.

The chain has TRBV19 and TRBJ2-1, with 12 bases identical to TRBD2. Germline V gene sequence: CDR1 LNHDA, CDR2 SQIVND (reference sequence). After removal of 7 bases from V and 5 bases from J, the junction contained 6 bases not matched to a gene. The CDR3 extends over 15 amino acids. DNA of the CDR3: TGTGCCAGTACCCCCCGGACTAGCGGGAACAATGAGCAGTTCTTC. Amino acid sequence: CASTPRTSGNNEQFF.

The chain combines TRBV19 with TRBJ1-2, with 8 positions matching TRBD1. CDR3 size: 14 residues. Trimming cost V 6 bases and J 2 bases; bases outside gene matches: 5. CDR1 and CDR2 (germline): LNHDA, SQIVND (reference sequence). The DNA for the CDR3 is TGTGCCAGTAGACGACAGGGGACGAACTATGGCTACACCTTC. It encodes CASRRQGTNYGYTF.

CDR3 bases: TGTGCCAGCAGTTACCTGGGGGGGCAGAACACTGAAGCTTTCTTT. Amino acids: CASSYLGGQNTEAFF. The rearrangement uses TRBV6-6 and TRBJ1-1; TRBD1 is a possible D gene (6 bases). Germline V gene sequence: CDR1 MNHNY, CDR2 SVGAGI (reference sequence). This CDR3 spans 15 amino acids. V was shortened by 2 bases and J by 1 base, with 11 bases between the two germline ends.

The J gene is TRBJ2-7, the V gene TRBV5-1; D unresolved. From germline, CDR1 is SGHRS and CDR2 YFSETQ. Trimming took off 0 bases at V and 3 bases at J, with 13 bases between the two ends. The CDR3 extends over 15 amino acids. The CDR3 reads CASSLAVGNYYEQYF. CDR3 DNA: TGCGCCAGCAGCTTGGCGGTCGGAAACTACTACGAGCAGTACTTC.

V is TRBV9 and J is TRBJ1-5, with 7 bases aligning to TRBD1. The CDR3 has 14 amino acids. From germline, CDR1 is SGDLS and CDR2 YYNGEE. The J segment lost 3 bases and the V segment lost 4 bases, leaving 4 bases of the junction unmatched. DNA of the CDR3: TGTGCCAGCAGCCCGGGACAGATCAATCAGCCCCAGCATTTT. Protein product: CASSPGQINQPQHF.

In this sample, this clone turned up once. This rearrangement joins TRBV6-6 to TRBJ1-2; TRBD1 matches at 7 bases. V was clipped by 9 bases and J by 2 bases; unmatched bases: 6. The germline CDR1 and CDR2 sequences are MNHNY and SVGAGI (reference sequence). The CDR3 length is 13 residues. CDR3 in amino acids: CASSDRQNYGYTF. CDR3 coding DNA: TGTGCCAGTTCGGACAGGCAAAACTATGGCTACACCTTC.

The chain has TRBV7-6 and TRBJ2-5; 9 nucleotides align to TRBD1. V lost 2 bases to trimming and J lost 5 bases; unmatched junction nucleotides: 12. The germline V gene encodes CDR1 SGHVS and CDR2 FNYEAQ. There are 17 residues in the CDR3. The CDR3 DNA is TGTGCCAGCAGCTTATTCAGCCGGGACAGGGTAGGGGAGACCCAGTACTTC. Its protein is CASSLFSRDRVGETQYF.

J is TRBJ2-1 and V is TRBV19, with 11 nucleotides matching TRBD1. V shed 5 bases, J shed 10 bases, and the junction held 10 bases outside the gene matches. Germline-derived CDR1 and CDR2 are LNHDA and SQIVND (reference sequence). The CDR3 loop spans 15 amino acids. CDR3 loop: CASSPLDRGRDEQFF. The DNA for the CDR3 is TGTGCCAGTAGTCCTTTGGACAGGGGGCGAGACGAGCAGTTCTTC.